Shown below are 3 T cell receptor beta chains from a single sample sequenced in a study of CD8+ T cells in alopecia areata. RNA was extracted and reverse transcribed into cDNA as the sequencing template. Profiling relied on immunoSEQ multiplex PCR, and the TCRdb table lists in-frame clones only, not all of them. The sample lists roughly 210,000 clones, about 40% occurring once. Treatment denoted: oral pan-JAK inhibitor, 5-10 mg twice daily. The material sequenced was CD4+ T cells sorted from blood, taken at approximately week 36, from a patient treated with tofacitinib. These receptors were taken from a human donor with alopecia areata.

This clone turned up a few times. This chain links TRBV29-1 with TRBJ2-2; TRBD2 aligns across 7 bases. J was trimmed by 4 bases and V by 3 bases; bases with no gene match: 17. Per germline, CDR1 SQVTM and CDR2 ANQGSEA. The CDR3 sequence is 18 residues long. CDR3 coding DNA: TGCAGCGTTGATTTTGGCCCGACTAGCCCATCCACCACCGGGGAGCTGTTTTTT. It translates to CSVDFGPTSPSTTGELFF.

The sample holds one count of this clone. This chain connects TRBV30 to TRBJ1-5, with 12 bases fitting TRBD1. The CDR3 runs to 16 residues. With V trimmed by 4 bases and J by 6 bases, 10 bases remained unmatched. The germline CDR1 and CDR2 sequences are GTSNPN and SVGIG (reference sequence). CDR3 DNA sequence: TGTGCCTGGACCCCAGGTGGGGACAGGGGGCTTCAGCCCCAGCATTTT. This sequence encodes CAWTPGGDRGLQPQHF.

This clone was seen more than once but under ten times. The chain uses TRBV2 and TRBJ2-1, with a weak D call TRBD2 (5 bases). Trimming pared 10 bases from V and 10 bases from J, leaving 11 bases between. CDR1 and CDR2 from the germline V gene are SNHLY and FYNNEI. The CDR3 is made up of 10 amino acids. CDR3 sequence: CATGMAEQFF. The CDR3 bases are TGTGCCACCGGGATGGCCGAGCAGTTCTTC.